This T cell receptor (beta chain) is from a study of cytomegalovirus exposure and HLA in healthy donors. In the PCR, 60 Vbeta and 13 Jbeta primers were used. Repertoires were generated with immunoSEQ multiplex PCR, while TCRdb's copy carries only in-frame clones and drops some. Altogether approximately 100,000 clones are present, 75% to 85% being singletons, with the ten largest covering approximately 11%. Study-wide results and limits: Using a false discovery rate of 0.05, a later analysis showed that approximately 17,000 TCR beta sequences were associated with HLA alleles. An analysis done earlier found most TCR beta V segments productive about 87% or about 30% of the time.

There are 13 residues in the CDR3. The V end lost 5 bases, the J end lost 3 bases, and 10 bases lay between the germline ends. The germline V gene encodes CDR1 SGHTS and CDR2 YDEGEE. With respect to this clone: Its antigen is still unknown.

This sequence joins TRBV5-8 and TRBJ2-3, with a weak D call TRBD1 (6 bases). The specimen was PBMCs. The receptor's source is a man between 18 and 35 years old in good health and CMV-seropositive. The CDR3: CASRNRATDTQYF. The CDR3 coding sequence is TGTGCCAGCAGAAACAGGGCTACAGATACGCAGTATTTT.